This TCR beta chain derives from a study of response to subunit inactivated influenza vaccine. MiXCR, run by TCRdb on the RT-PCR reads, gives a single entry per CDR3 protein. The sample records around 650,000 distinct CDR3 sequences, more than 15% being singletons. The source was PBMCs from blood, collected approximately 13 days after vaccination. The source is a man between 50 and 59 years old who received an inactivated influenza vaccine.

CDR3 loop: CSVALAGRTYNEQFF. CDR3 bases: TGCAGCGTTGCCTTAGCGGGACGCACCTACAATGAGCAGTTCTTC. The chain carries TRBV29-1 and TRBJ2-1; 8 positions match TRBD2. The CDR3 runs to 15 residues. Germline V gene data show CDR1 as SQVTM and CDR2 as ANQGSEA. J lost 2 bases, V lost 4 bases, and 7 bases had no gene match.